This is a list of T cell receptor beta chains from one sample in a study of cytotoxic CD8 clonotypes in ibrutinib-treated CLL. Data came from immunoSEQ multiplex PCR; TCRdb stores just in-frame clones and leaves some out. The sample comprises 45,000 or so clones, about 70% of which are singletons, and about 14% rests with the top ten. This specimen consisted of PBMCs, obtained after 12 months of ibrutinib treatment. The origin of the receptors is a human donor with chronic lymphocytic leukemia. Each CDR3 is given with its conserved first and last residue.

V	CDR3
TRBV5-1	CASSPSGYYQAFF
TRBV19	CASSSRLGQELREQYF
TRBV27	CASSFSDRGPYEQYF
TRBV7-2	CASSPRTSGQETQYF
TRBV11-3	CASSLDGGDTGELFF
TRBV6-6	CASRNRPSSYEQYF
TRBV30	CAWSAGVSKTQYF
TRBV5-1	CASRAAGTSVYEQYF
TRBV12-5	CASGWQHTEAFF
TRBV5-1	CASSPSDRAQPQHF
TRBV28	CATNEGHEAFF
TRBV20-1	CSARGGGQAFF
TRBV5-6	CASSQPQASGAWNEQFF
TRBV19	CASSIDRAAYGYTF
TRBV18	CAINMRKVPLVSNEQFF
TRBV28	CASSPQISSYNEQFF
TRBV28	CASSGLTGGDEKLFF
TRBV6-6	CASRDEGHGAYEQYF
TRBV6-6	CASQSTSGAYEQYF
TRBV20-1	CSARDSPLHF
TRBV4-2	CASSDTTGFLGSGNTIYF
TRBV5-1	CASSLASLAGEGEQYF
TRBV11-2	CASSLSDDYGYTF
TRBV6-1	CASSVGPQPQHF
TRBV5-6	CASRLGLAEYTDTQYF
TRBV5-1	CASSSSGTPPETQYF
TRBV7-2	CASSPHLQGIEQYF
TRBV6-5	CATGSAGVKTGELFF
TRBV18	CASSPRSQGAGTDTQYF
TRBV18	CASSQTKQGWTEAFF
TRBV5-6	CASSPGMGAGNTIYF
TRBV14	CASSQDLGGVFYSNQPQHF
TRBV21-1	CASSKEGRIGVEQFF
TRBV2	CASTRTSEQYF
TRBV28	CASSLVGETQYF
TRBV28	CASSLYQQGAVEKLFF
TRBV19	CASSPGPTTDTQYF
TRBV6-6	CASSPRTGVEQYF
TRBV18	CASSQGPSQSNQPQHF
TRBV5-1	CASSSTRGTDTQYF
TRBV7-2	CASSPGGARNQPQHF
TRBV15	CATSGGQGARETQYF
TRBV28	CASSSPGTPVGETQYF
TRBV19	CASSLGGVGYTF
TRBV4-1	CASSPREAGTGGYTF